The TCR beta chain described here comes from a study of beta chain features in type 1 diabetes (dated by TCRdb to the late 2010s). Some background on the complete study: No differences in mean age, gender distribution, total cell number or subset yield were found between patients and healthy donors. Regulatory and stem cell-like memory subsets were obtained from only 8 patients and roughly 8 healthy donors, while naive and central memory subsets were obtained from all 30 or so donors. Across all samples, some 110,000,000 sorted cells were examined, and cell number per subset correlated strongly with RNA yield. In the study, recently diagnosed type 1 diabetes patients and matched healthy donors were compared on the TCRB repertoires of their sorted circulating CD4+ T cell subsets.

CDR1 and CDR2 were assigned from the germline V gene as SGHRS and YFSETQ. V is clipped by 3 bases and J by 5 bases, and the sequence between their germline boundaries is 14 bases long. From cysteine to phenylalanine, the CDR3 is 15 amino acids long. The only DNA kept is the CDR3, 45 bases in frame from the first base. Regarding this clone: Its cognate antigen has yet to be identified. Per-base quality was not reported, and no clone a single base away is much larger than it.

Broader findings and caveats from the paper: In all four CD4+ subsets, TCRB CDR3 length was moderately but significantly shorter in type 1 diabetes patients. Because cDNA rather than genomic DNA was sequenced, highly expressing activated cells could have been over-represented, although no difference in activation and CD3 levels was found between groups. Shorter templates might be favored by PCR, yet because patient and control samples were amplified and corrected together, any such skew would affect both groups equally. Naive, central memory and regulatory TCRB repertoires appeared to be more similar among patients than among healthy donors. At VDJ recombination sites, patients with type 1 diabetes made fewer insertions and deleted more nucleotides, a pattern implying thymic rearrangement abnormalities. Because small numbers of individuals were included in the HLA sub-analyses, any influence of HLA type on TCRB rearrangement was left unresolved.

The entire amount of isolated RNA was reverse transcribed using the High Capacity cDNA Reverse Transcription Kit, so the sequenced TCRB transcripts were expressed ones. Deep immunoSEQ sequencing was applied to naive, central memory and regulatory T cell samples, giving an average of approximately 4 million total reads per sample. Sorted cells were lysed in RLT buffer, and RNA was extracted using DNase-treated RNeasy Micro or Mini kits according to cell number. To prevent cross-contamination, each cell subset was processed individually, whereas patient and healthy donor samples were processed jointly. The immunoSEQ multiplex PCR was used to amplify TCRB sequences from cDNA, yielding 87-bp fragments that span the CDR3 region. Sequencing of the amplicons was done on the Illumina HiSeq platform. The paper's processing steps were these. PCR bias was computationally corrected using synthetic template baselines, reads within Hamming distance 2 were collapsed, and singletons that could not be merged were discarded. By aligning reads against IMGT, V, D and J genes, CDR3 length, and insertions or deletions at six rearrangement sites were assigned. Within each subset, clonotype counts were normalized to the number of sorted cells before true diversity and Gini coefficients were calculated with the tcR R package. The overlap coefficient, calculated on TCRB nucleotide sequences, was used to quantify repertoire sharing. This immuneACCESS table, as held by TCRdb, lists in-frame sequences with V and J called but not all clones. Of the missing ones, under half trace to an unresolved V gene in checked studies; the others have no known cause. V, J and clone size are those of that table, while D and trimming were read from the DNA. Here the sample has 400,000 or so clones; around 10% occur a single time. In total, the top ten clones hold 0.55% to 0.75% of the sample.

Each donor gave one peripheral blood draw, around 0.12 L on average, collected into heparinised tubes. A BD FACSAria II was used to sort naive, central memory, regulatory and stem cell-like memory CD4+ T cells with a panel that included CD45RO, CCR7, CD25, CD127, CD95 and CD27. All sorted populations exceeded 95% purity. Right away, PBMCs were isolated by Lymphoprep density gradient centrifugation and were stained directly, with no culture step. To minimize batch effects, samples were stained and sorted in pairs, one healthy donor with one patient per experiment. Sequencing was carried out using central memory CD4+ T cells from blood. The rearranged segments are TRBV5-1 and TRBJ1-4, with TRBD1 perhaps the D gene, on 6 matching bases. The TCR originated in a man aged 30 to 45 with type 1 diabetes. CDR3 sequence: CASSWEQGVNEKLFF. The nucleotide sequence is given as TGCGCCAGCAGCTGGGAACAGGGAGTAAATGAAAAACTGTTTTTT.